The clone carrying this T cell receptor (beta chain) was seen many times. Its specificity is unknown. This sample was included in a study of T cell repertoires in cytomegalovirus infection. Looking at the study overall: An indication of both CMV infection and matching HLA type came from public TCR beta signatures.

V lost 0 bases, J lost 7 bases, and 5 bases stayed unmatched. CDR3 length: 13 amino acids. Looked up from germline, CDR1 is DFQATT and CDR2 is SNEGSKA (reference sequence). Whole-study findings and limits: HLA-C-restricted CMV-specific TCR beta clonotypes were dominant in the ex vivo response.

TCRdb redid the calling of the reads with MiXCR, one entry per CDR3 protein. The sample contains under 800,000 distinct CDR3 sequences, roughly 24% of which appear only once. The chain couples TRBV20-1 to TRBJ1-2, with TRBD1 matching 7 bases. The TCR sequence derives from a human donor in good health (CMV status not recorded). Some clones in this sample may be carry-over from other donors' samples. The sample taken for sequencing was CD8+ T cells from PBMCs. The CDR3 protein is CSARETGISGYTF. CDR3 sequence (DNA): TGCAGTGCTAGAGAGACAGGGATCTCTGGCTACACCTTC.